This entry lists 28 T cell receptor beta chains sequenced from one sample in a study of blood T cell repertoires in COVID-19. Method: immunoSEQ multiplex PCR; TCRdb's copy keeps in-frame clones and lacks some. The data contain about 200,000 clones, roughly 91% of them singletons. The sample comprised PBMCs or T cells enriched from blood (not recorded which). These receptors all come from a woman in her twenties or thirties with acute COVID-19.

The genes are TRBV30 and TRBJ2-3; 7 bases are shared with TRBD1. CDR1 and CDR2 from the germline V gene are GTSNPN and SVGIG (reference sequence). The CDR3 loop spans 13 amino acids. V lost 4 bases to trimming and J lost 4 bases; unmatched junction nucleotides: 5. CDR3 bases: TGTGCCTGGACCGGAGACAGGGCAGATACGCAGTATTTT. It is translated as CAWTGDRADTQYF.

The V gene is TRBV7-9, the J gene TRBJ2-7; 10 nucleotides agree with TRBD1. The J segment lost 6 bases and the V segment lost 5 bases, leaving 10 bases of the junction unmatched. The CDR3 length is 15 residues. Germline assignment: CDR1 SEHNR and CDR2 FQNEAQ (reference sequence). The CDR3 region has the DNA TGTGCCAGCAGCCTCGGACAGGGGGATCTTCCCGAGCAGTACTTC. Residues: CASSLGQGDLPEQYF.

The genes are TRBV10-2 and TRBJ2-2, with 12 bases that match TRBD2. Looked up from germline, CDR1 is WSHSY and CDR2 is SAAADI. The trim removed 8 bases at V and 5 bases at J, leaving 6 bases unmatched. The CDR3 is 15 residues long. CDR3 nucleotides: TGCGCCAGCGGGCTAGCGGGGGGGCGAACCGGGGAGCTGTTTTTT. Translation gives CASGLAGGRTGELFF.

In DNA form, the CDR3 reads TGTGCCACGAATAACACAGCCTTGAACACTGAAGCTTTCTTT. Translation: CATNNTALNTEAFF. This rearrangement joins TRBV24-1 to TRBJ1-1; no definite D call. CDR3 length equals 14 residues. Germline CDR1 and CDR2: KGHDR and SFDVKD. V was pared by 10 bases and J by 0 bases, with 14 bases between.

In DNA, the CDR3 is TGTGCCAGCAGCCGGGGTGGCGGGGGTGACTACGAGCAGTACTTC. This gives the protein CASSRGGGGDYEQYF. This rearrangement joins TRBV9 to TRBJ2-7, with TRBD2 matching over 7 bases. The V segment lost 4 bases and the J segment 3 bases; nucleotides outside the gene matches: 10. Per the germline V gene, CDR1 is SGDLS and CDR2 is YYNGEE. This CDR3 contains 15 residues.

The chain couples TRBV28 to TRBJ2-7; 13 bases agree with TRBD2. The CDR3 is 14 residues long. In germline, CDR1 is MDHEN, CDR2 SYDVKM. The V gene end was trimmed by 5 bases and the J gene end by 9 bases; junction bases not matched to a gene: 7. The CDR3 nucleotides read TGTGCCAGCAGTCAACTAGCGGGGGGGCTTAGGCAGTACTTC. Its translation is CASSQLAGGLRQYF.

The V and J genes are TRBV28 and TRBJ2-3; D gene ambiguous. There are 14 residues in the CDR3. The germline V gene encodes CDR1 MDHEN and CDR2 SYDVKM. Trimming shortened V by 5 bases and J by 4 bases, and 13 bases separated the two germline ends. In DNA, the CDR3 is TGTGCCAGCAGTCCCTCAAACCTAGCAGATACGCAGTATTTT. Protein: CASSPSNLADTQYF.

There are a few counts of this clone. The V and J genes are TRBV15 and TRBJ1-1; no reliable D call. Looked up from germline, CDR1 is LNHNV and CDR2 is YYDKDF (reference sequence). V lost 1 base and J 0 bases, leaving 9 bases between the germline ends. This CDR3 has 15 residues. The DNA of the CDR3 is TGTGCCACCAGCAGAGTTGAGGGCATGAACACTGAAGCTTTCTTT. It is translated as CATSRVEGMNTEAFF.

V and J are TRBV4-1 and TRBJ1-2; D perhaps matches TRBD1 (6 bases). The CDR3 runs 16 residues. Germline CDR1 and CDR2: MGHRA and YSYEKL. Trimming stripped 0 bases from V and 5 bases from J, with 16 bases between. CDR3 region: CASSQDLGQGLYGYTF. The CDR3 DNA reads TGCGCCAGCAGCCAAGATCTGGGGCAGGGGTTATATGGCTACACCTTC.

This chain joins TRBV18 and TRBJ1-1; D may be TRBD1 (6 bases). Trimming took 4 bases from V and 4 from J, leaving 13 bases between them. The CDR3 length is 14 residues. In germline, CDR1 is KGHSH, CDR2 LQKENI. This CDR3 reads CASSLGGGGTEAFF. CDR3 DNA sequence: TGTGCCAGCTCACTGGGGGGAGGGGGCACTGAAGCTTTCTTT.

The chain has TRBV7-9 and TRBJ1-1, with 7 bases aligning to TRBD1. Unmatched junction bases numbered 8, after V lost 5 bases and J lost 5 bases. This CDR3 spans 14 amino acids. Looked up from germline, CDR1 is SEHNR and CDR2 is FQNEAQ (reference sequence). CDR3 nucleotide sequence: TGTGCCAGCAGCCATAATACAGGGGAGACTGAAGCTTTCTTT. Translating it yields CASSHNTGETEAFF.

CDR3 in DNA: TGCGCCAGCAGCCAGCCTCTAGCGGGGGGCCGCTATGAGCAGTTCTTC. This translates into CASSQPLAGGRYEQFF. V usage is TRBV4-3 and J usage is TRBJ2-1; 11 bases agree with TRBD2. This CDR3 comprises 16 residues. The germline V gene encodes CDR1 LGHNA and CDR2 YSLEER. The junction had 9 bases not matched to a gene; V was cut back by 3 bases and J by 8 bases.

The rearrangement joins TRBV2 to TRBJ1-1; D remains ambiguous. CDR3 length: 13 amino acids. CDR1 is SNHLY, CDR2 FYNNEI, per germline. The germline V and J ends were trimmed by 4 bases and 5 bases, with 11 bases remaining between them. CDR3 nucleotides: TGTGCCAGCAGTGGGCGAAGCGGGACTGAAGCTTTCTTT. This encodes CASSGRSGTEAFF.

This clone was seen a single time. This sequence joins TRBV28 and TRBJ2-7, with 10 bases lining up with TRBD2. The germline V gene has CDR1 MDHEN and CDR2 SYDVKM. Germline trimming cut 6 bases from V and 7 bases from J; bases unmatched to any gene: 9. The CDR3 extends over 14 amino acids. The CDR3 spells CASRDLAGVKEQYF. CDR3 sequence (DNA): TGTGCCAGCAGGGACCTAGCGGGGGTGAAAGAGCAGTACTTC.

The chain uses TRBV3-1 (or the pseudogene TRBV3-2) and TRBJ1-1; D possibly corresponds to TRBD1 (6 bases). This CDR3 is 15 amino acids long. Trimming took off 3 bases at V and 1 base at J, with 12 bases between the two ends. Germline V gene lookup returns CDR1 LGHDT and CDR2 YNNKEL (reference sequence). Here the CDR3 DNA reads TGTGCCAGCAGCCATCGTTGGGGGCCGAACACTGAAGCTTTCTTT. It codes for CASSHRWGPNTEAFF.

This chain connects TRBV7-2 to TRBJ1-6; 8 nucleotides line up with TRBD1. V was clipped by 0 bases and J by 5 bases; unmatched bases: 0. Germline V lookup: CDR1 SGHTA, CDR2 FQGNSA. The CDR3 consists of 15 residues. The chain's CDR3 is CASSLAGQDNSPLHF. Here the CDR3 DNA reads TGTGCCAGCAGCTTAGCGGGACAGGATAATTCACCCCTCCACTTT.

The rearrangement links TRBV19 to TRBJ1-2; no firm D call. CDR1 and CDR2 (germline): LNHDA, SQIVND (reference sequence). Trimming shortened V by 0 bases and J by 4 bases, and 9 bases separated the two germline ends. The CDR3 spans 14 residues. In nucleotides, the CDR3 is TGTGCCAGTAGTATAGACACCCTGCGCTATGGCTACACCTTC. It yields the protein CASSIDTLRYGYTF.

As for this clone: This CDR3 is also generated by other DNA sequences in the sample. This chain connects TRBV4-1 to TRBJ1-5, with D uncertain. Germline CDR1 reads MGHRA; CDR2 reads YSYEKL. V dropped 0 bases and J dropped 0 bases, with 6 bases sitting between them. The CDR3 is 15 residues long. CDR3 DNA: TGCGCCAGCAGCCAAGAGGGAGGTAGCAATCAGCCCCAGCATTTT. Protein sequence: CASSQEGGSNQPQHF.

The CDR3 spells CASRMGQNTEAFF. CDR3 coding DNA: TGTGCCAGCAGGATGGGACAGAACACTGAAGCTTTCTTT. The rearrangement joins TRBV5-4 to TRBJ1-1, with a weak D call TRBD1 (6 bases). Germline V lookup: CDR1 SGHNT, CDR2 YYREEE (reference sequence). V lost 5 bases, J lost 1 base, and 9 bases lay in between. This CDR3 comprises 13 residues.

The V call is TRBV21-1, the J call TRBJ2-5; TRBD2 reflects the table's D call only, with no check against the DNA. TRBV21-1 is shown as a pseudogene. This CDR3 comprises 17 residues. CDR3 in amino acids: CASSKSAGGSIQETQYF. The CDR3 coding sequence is TGTGCCAGCAGCAAGTCGGCGGGGGGTTCTATCCAAGAGACCCAGTACTTC.

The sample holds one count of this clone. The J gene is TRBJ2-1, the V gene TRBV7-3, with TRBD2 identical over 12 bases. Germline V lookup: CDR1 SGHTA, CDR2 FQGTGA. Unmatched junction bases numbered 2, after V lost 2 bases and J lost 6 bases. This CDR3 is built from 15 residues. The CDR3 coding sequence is TGTGCCAGCAGCTTATTACTAGCGGGGGGCAATGAGCAGTTCTTC. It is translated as CASSLLLAGGNEQFF. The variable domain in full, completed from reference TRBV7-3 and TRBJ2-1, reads GAGVSQTPSNKVTEKGKYVELRCDPISGHTALYWYRQSLGQGPEFLIYFQGTGAADDSGLPNDRFFAVRPEGSVSTLKIQRTERGDSAVYLCASSLLLAGGNEQFFGPGTRLTVL.

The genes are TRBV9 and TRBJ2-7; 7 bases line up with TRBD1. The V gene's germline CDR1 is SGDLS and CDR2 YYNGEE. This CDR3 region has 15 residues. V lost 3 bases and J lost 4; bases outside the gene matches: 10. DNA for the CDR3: TGTGCCAGCAGCGCCGCGACAGGGCTGGGGTACGAGCAGTACTTC. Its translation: CASSAATGLGYEQYF.

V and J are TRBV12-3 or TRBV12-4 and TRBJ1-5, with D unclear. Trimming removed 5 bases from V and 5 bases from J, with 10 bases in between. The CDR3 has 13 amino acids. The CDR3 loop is CASSGEEDQPQHF. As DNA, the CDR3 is TGTGCCAGCAGTGGCGAGGAGGATCAGCCCCAGCATTTT.

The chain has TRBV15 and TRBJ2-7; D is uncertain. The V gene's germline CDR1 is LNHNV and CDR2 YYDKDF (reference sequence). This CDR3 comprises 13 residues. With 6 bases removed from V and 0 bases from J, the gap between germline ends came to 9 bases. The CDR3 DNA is TGTGCCACCAGAACAGAGAGCTCCTACGAGCAGTACTTC. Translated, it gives CATRTESSYEQYF.

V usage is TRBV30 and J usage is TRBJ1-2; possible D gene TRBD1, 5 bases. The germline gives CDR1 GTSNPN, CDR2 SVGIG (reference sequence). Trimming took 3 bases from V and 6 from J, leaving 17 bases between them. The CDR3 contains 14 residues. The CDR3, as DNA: TGTGCCTGGAGAGGTGGCAGGGATATGGATGGCTACACCTTC. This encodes CAWRGGRDMDGYTF. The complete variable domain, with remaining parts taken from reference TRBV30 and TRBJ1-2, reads SQTIHQWPATLVQPVGSPLSLECTVEGTSNPNLYWYRQAAGRGLQLLFYSVGIGQISSEVPQNLSASRPQDRQFILSSKKLLLSDSGFYLCAWRGGRDMDGYTFGSGTRLTVV.

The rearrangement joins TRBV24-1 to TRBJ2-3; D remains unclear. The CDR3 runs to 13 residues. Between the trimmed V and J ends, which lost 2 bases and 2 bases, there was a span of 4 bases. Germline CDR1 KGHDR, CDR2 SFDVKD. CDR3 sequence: CATSDSYTDTQYF. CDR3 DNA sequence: TGTGCCACCAGTGATTCTTACACAGATACGCAGTATTTT.

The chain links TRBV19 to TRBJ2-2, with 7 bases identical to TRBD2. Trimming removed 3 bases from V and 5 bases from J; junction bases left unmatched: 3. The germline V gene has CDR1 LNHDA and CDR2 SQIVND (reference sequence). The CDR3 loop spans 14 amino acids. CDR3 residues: CASSMTSPTGELFF. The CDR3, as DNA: TGTGCCAGTAGTATGACTAGCCCTACCGGGGAGCTGTTTTTT.

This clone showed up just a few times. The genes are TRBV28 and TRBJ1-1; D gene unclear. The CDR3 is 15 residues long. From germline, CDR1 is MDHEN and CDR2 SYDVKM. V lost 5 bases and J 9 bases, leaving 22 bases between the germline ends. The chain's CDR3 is CASSPSTPGVYQAFF. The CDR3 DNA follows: TGTGCCAGCAGTCCCTCGACCCCCGGGGTATATCAAGCTTTCTTT.